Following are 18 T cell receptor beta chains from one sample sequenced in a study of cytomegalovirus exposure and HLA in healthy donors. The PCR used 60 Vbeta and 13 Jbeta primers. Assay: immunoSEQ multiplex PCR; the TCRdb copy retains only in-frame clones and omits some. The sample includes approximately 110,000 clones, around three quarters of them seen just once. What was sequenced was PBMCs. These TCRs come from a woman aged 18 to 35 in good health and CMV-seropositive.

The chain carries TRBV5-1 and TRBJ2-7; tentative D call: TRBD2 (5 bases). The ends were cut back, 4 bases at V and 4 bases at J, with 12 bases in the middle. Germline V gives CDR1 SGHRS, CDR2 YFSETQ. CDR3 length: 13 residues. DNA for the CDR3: TGCGCCAGCAGCCCGGACTGGCGGTACGAGCAGTACTTC. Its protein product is CASSPDWRYEQYF.

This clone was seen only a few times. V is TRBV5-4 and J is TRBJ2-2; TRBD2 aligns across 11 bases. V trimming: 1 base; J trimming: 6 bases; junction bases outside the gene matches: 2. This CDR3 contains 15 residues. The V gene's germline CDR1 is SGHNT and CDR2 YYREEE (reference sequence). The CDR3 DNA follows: TGTGCCAGCAGCTTGCCTAGCGGGAGGCCCGGGGAGCTGTTTTTT. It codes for CASSLPSGRPGELFF.

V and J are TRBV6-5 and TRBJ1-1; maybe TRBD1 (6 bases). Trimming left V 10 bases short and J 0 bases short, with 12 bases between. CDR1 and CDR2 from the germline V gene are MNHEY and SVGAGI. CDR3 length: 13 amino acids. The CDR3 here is CATQGNMNTEAFF. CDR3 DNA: TGTGCCACCCAGGGGAATATGAACACTGAAGCTTTCTTT.

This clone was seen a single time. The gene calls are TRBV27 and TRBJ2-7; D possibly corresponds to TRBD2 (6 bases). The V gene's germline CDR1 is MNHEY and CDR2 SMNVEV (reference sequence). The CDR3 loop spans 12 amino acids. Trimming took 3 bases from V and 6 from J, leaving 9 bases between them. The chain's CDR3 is CASSFGGSEQYF. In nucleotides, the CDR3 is TGTGCCAGCAGTTTTGGAGGGAGCGAGCAGTACTTC.

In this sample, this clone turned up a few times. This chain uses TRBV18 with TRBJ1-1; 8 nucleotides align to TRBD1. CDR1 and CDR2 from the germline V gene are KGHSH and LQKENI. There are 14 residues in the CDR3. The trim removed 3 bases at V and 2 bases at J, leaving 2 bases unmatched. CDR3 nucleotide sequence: TGTGCCAGCTCACCTGGGACAGGTAACACTGAAGCTTTCTTT. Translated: CASSPGTGNTEAFF. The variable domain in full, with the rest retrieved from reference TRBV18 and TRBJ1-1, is NAGVMQNPRHLVRRRGQEARLRCSPMKGHSHVYWYRQLPEEGLKFMVYLQKENIIDESGMPKERFSAEFPKEGPSILRIQQVVRGDSAAYFCASSPGTGNTEAFFGQGTRLTVV.

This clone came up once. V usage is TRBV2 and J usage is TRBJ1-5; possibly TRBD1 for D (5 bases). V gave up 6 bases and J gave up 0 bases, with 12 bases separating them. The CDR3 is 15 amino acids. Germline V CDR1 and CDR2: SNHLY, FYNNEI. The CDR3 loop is CASRPTEYSNQPQHF. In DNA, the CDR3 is TGTGCCAGCAGGCCGACAGAGTATAGCAATCAGCCCCAGCATTTT.

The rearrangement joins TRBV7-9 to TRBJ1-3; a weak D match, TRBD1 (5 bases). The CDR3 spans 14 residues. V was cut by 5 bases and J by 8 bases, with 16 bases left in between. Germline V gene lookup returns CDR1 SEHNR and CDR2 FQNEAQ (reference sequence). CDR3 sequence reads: CASSLASGVHTIYF. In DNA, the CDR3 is TGTGCCAGCAGCCTCGCCTCGGGGGTTCACACCATATATTTT.

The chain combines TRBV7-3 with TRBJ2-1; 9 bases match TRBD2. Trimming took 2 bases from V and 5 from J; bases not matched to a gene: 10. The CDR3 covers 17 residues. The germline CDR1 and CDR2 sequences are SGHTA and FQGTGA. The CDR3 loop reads CASSLRPPSGTDNEQFF. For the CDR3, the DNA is TGTGCCAGCAGCTTACGCCCCCCTAGCGGGACCGACAATGAGCAGTTCTTC.

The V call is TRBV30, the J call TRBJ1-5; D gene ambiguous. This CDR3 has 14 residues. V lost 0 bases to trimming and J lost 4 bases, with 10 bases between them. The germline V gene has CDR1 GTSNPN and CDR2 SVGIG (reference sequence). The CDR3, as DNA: TGTGCCTGGAGTGTAAATTCTCCTAATCAGCCCCAGCATTTT. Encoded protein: CAWSVNSPNQPQHF.

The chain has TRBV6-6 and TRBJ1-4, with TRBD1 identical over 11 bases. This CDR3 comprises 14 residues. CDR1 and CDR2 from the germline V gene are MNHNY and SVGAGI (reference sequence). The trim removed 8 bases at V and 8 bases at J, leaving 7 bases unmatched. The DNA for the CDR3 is TGTGCCAGCGGGGGGGACAGGGGGACCGAAAAACTGTTTTTT. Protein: CASGGDRGTEKLFF.

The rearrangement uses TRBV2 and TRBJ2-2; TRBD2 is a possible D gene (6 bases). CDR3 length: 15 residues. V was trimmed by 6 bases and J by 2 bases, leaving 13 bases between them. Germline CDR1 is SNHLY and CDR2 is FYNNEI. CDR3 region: CASSRMRGNTGELFF. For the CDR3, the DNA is TGTGCCAGCAGCCGGATGCGGGGTAACACCGGGGAGCTGTTTTTT. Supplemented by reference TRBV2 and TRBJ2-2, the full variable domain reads EPEVTQTPSHQVTQMGQEVILRCVPISNHLYFYWYRQILGQKVEFLVSFYNNEISEKSEIFDDQFSVERPDGSNFTLKIRSTKLEDSAMYFCASSRMRGNTGELFFGEGSRLTVL.

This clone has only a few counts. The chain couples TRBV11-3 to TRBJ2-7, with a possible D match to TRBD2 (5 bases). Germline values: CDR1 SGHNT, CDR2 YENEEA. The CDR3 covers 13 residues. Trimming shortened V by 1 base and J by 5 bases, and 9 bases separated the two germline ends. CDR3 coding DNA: TGTGCCAGCAGCTTAGGGACTGGGGACGAGCAGTACTTC. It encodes CASSLGTGDEQYF.

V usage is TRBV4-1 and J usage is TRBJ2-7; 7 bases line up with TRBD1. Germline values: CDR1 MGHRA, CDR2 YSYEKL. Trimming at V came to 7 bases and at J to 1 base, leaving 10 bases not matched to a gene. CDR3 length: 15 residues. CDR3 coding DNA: TGCGCCAGCAACGCAGCCGGGACAGCATCCTACGAGCAGTACTTC. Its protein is CASNAAGTASYEQYF.

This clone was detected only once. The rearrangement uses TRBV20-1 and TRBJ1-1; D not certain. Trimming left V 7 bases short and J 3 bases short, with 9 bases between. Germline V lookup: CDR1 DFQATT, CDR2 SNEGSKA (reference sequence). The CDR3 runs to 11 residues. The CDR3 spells CSVERDTEAFF. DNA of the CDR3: TGCAGTGTAGAACGGGACACTGAAGCTTTCTTT.

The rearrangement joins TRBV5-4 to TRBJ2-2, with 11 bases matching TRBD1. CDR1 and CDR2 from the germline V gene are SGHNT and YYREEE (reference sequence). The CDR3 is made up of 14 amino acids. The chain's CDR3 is CRTGGGSHPGELFF. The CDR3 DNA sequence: TGTAGGACAGGGGGCGGATCACACCCCGGGGAGCTGTTTTTT.

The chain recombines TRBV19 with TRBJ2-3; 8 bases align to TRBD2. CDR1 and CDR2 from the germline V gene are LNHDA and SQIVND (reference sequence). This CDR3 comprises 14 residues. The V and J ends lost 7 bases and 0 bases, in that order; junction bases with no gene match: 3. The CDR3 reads CASIASGSTDTQYF. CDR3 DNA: TGTGCCAGTATTGCTAGCGGGAGCACAGATACGCAGTATTTT.

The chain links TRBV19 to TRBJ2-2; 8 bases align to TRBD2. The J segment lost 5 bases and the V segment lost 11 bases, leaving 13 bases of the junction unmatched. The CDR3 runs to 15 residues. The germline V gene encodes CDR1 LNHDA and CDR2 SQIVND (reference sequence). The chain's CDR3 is CAGSKYPGGTGELFF. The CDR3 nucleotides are TGTGCCGGTTCAAAATATCCGGGGGGGACCGGGGAGCTGTTTTTT. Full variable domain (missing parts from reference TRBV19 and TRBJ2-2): DGGITQSPKYLFRKEGQNVTLSCEQNLNHDAMYWYRQDPGQGLRLIYYSQIVNDFQKGDIAEGYSVSREKKESFPLTVTSAQKNPTAFYLCAGSKYPGGTGELFFGEGSRLTVL.

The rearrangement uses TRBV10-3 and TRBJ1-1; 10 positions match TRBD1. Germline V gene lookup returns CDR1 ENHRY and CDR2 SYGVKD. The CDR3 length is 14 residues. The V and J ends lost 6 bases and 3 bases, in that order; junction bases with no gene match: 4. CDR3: CAIRLGTGDTEAFF. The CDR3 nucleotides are TGTGCCATCAGGTTAGGGACAGGGGACACTGAAGCTTTCTTT.